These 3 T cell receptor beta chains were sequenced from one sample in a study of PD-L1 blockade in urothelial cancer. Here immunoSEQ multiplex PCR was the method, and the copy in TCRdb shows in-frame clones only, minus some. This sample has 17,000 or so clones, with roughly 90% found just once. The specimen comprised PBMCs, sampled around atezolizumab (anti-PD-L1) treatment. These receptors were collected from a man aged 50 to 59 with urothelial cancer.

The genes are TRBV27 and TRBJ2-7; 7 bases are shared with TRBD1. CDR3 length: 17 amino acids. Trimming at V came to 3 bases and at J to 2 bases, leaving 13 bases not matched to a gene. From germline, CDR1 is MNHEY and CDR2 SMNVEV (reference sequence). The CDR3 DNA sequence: TGTGCCAGCAGTTTTTATCCGCCCCCCGGACAGGCCTACGAGCAGTACTTC. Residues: CASSFYPPPGQAYEQYF.

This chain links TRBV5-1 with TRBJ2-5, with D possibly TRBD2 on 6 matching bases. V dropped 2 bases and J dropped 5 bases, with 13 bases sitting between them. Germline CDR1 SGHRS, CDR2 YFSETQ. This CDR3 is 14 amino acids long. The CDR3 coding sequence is TGCGCCAGCAGCTTTGGGGGGACGGGGGAGACCCAGTACTTC. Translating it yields CASSFGGTGETQYF.

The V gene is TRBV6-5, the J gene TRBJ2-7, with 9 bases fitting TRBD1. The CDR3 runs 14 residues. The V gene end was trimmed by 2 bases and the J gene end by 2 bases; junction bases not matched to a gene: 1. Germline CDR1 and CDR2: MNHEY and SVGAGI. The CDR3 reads CASSYGTGPYEQYF. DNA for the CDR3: TGTGCCAGCAGTTACGGGACAGGGCCCTACGAGCAGTACTTC.